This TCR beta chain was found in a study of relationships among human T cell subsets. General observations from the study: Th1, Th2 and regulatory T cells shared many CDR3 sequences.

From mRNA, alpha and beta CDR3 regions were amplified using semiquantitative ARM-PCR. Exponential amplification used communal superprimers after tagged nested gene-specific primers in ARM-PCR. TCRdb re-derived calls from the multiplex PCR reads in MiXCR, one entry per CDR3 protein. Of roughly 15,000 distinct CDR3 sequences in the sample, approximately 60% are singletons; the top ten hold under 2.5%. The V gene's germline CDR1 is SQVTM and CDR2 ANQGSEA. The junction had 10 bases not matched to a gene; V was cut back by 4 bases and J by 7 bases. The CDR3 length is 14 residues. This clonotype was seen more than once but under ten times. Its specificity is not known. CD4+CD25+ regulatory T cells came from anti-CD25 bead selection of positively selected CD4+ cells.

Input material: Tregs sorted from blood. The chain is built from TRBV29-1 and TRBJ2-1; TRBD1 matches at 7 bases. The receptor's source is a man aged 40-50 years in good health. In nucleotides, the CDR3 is TGCAGCGTTGTCGACAGGGCCTTTACAAATGAGCAGTTCTTC. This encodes CSVVDRAFTNEQFF.